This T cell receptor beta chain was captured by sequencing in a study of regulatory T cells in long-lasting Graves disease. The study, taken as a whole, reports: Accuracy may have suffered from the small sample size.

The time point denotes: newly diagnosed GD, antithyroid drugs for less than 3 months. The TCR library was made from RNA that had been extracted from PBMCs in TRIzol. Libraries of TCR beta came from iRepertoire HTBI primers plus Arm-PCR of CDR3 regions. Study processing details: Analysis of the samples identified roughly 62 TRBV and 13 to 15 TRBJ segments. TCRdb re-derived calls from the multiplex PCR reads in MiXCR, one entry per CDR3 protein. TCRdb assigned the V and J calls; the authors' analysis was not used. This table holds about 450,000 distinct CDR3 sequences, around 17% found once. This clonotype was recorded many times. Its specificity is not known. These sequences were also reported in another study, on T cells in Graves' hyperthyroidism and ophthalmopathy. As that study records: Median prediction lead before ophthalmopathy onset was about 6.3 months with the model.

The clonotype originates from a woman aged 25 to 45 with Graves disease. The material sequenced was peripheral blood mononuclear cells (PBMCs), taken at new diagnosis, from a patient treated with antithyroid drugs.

For the CDR3, the DNA is TGCGCCACCGGGACAGGGGGCACTGAAGCTTTCTTT. Its protein is CATGTGGTEAFF. The genes are TRBV10-2 and TRBJ1-1; 11 bases are shared with TRBD1. Germline values: CDR1 WSHSY, CDR2 SAAADI. CDR3 length equals 12 residues. The J segment lost 4 bases and the V segment lost 10 bases, leaving 2 bases of the junction unmatched.